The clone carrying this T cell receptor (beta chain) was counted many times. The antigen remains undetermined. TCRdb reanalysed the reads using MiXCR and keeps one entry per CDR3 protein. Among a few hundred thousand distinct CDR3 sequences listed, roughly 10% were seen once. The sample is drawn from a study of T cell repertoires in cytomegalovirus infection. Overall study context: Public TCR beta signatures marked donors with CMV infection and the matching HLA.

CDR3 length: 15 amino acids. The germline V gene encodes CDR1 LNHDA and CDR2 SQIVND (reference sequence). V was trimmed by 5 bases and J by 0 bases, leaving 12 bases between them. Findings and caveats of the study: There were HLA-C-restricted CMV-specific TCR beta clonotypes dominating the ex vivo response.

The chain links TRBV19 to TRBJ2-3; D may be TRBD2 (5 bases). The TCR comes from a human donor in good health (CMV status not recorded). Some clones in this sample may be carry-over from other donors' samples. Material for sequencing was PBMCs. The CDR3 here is CASSPRGGSTDTQYF. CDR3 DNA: TGTGCCAGTAGTCCTCGTGGAGGTAGCACAGATACGCAGTATTTT.